A selection of T cell receptor beta chains follows, all from one sample in a study of OX40 agonist ivuxolimab in advanced cancers. Assay used: immunoSEQ multiplex PCR; TCRdb lists only in-frame clones, some missing. Counted here are tens of thousands of clones, approximately 94% occurring once; the ten biggest clones make up approximately 14%. Sequencing was performed on CD4+ or CD8+ T cells sorted from blood, taken in a trial of the OX40 agonist ivuxolimab. The receptors come from an adult with an advanced solid tumor such as melanoma, head and neck, liver or kidney cancer. Each CDR3 is given with its conserved first and last residue. The D gene is left open where the match is weak. Size values are once, few and many counts, or a class for expanded clones, and some rows have none.

size	V	J	D	DNA	CDR3
.	TRBV20-1	TRBJ2-7	.	TGCAGTGCTAGTGCCTACTACGAGCAGTACTTC	CSASAYYEQYF
.	TRBV11-2	TRBJ2-2	.	TGTGCCAGCAGCTTATTGGGGCTCCAGGGTGGCGGGGAGCTGTTTTTT	CASSLLGLQGGGELFF
once	TRBV12-5	TRBJ2-7	.	TGTGCTAGTGGTTTAGAGATTCTGGGCGAGCAGTACTTC	CASGLEILGEQYF
.	TRBV7-9	TRBJ2-1	TRBD2	TGTGCCAGCAGCTTCCCCCGGCGGGGGGGAAAGAATGAGCAGTTCTTC	CASSFPRRGGKNEQFF
.	TRBV28	TRBJ2-7	.	TGTGCCAGCAGTCCACGGACAGTGTACGAGCAGTACTTC	CASSPRTVYEQYF
once	TRBV6-5	TRBJ1-5	.	TGTGCCAGCCGGTCTGGGAGCAATCAGCCCCAGCATTTT	CASRSGSNQPQHF
.	TRBV14	TRBJ1-2	.	TGTGCCAGCAGCCAGTGGGACGGCTATGGCTACACCTTC	CASSQWDGYGYTF
.	TRBV27	TRBJ2-7	.	TGTGCCAGCTGTCGACGGGACTCATACTACGAGCAGTACTTC	CASCRRDSYYEQYF
.	TRBV10-1	TRBJ1-1	.	TGCGCCAGCAGTCGAGATCCCATGAACACTGAAGCTTTCTTT	CASSRDPMNTEAFF
.	TRBV27	TRBJ2-4	.	TGTGCCAGCAGTTTGGGAGAGACGAAAAACATTCAGTACTTC	CASSLGETKNIQYF
.	TRBV11-2	TRBJ2-5	TRBD2	TGTGCCAGCAGCCCCCCCGGGGAGGGGGAGACCCAGTACTTC	CASSPPGEGETQYF
once	TRBV6-5	TRBJ2-7	.	TGTGCCAGCAGTCCAGGGTCGCGCTCCTACGAGCAGTACTTC	CASSPGSRSYEQYF
once	TRBV5-1	TRBJ2-1	.	TGCGCCAGCAGCTTGGGTTCGAGGCAGGGGATATACAATGAGCAGTTCTTC	CASSLGSRQGIYNEQFF
.	TRBV11-2	TRBJ2-7	.	TGTGCCAGCAGCCCGATTGTCGAGCAGTACTTC	CASSPIVEQYF